This TCR beta chain was profiled in a study of blood T cell repertoires in COVID-19. This table comes from immunoSEQ multiplex PCR, and its TCRdb copy is limited to in-frame clones, with some not included. The profile shows roughly 260,000 clones, roughly 86% of them singletons. The TCR comes from a woman aged 45-60 years with acute or convalescent COVID-19. Input material: peripheral blood.

The CDR3 loop reads CASSIVGPNQPQHF. The CDR3 DNA follows: TGTGCCAGTAGTATCGTGGGGCCCAATCAGCCCCAGCATTTT. This chain connects TRBV19 to TRBJ1-5, with D perhaps matching TRBD1 (5 bases). V was clipped by 3 bases and J by 3 bases, with 9 bases between them. There are 14 residues in the CDR3. Germline values: CDR1 LNHDA, CDR2 SQIVND (reference sequence).